This passage covers 9 T cell receptor beta chains from one sample sequenced in a study of cytomegalovirus exposure and HLA in healthy donors. Sequencing used immunoSEQ multiplex PCR; TCRdb keeps in-frame clones, though not all of them. The table shows 35,000 to 50,000 clones, with 92% occurring only once. Sequencing was performed on PBMCs. The origin of the receptors is a young man in good health and CMV-seronegative.

As for this clone: The junction does not match germline at one end; this may be a read error. The V gene is TRBV19, the J gene TRBJ2-7; 12 bases are shared with TRBD2. Germline-derived CDR1 and CDR2 are LNHDA and SQIVND (reference sequence). This CDR3 has 15 residues. CDR3 in amino acids: CASGITSGGIYEQYF. CDR3 nucleotide sequence: TGTGCCAGTGGTATAACTAGCGGGGGGATCTACGAGCAGTACTTC.

The CDR3 here is CASSFLGTGEYQPQHF. The CDR3 DNA reads as TGTGCCAGCAGTTTTCTCGGGACAGGGGAATATCAGCCCCAGCATTTT. This chain connects TRBV28 to TRBJ1-5, with 10 bases fitting TRBD1. Germline V gene data show CDR1 as MDHEN and CDR2 as SYDVKM. The CDR3 runs to 16 residues. V gave up 3 bases and J gave up 5 bases; unmatched junction bases: 7. Variable domain in full (rest from reference TRBV28 and TRBJ1-5): DVKVTQSSRYLVKRTGEKVFLECVQDMDHENMFWYRQDPGLGLRLIYFSYDVKMKEKGDIPEGYSVSREKKERFSLILESASTNQTSMYLCASSFLGTGEYQPQHFGDGTRLSIL.

This rearrangement joins TRBV11-1 to TRBJ2-7, with 11 bases fitting TRBD1. The germline V gene has CDR1 SGHAT and CDR2 FQDESV (reference sequence). Losses at the gene ends were 5 bases for V and 9 bases for J; bases not matched to a gene: 12. The CDR3 has 15 amino acids. CDR3 in DNA: TGTGCCAGCAGCCTACAGGACAGGGGGCAGTCTGGGCAGTACTTC. Its translation is CASSLQDRGQSGQYF. Drawing the rest from reference TRBV11-1 and TRBJ2-7, the complete variable domain is EAEVAQSPRYKITEKSQAVAFWCDPISGHATLYWYRQILGQGPELLVQFQDESVVDDSQLPKDRFSAERLKGVDSTLKIQPAELGDSAMYLCASSLQDRGQSGQYFGPGTRLTVT.

This clone was seen just once. This chain links TRBV29-1 with TRBJ2-7; TRBD2 matches at 7 bases. J lost 3 bases, V lost 3 bases, and 2 bases had no gene match. In germline, CDR1 is SQVTM, CDR2 ANQGSEA. The CDR3 is made up of 12 amino acids. CDR3 residues: CSVDGGSYEQYF. The CDR3 DNA sequence: TGCAGCGTTGACGGCGGGAGCTACGAGCAGTACTTC.

This clone was counted a single time. The rearrangement uses TRBV5-4 and TRBJ1-2, with 7 bases fitting TRBD1. Per the germline V gene, CDR1 is SGHNT and CDR2 is YYREEE (reference sequence). V was pared by 4 bases and J by 4 bases, with 10 bases of the junction left unmatched. This CDR3 is 15 amino acids long. The CDR3: CASSTKPGQIYGYTF. The CDR3 bases are TGTGCCAGCAGCACGAAACCGGGACAGATCTATGGCTACACCTTC.

The rearrangement uses TRBV6-1 and TRBJ1-2; 8 positions match TRBD1. CDR1 is MNHNS and CDR2 is SASEGT in the germline V gene. The CDR3 extends over 13 amino acids. The J segment lost 0 bases and the V segment lost 10 bases, leaving 4 bases of the junction unmatched. Here the CDR3 reads CAIGQGANYGYTF. In DNA, the CDR3 is TGTGCCATCGGACAGGGCGCTAACTATGGCTACACCTTC.

The rearrangement links TRBV11-1 to TRBJ2-2, with 7 positions matching TRBD2. The CDR3 sequence is 15 residues long. Germline V lookup: CDR1 SGHAT, CDR2 FQDESV (reference sequence). V shed 4 bases and J 2 bases; nucleotides not matched to a gene: 4. CDR3 loop: CASSSLAANTGELFF. In DNA form, the CDR3 reads TGTGCCAGCAGCTCTCTAGCGGCTAACACCGGGGAGCTGTTTTTT.

The chain couples TRBV11-2 to TRBJ2-7; 9 bases match TRBD1. Germline V gene lookup returns CDR1 SGHAT and CDR2 FQNNGV. This CDR3 is built from 13 residues. V gave up 5 bases and J gave up 5 bases; unmatched junction bases: 4. The CDR3 region is CASSRDRDNEQYF. The CDR3 DNA reads TGTGCCAGCAGCCGGGACAGGGACAACGAGCAGTACTTC.

This clone is a singleton in its sample. Germline and junction disagree at one end, which may indicate a read error. This chain's CDR3 is CASQGPTGRYGVF. The CDR3 nucleotides read TGTGCCAGCCAGGGACCGACAGGACGGTACGGTGTCTTC. The V and J genes are TRBV2 and TRBJ1-2, with a possible D match to TRBD1 (6 bases). This CDR3 region has 13 residues. CDR1 SNHLY and CDR2 FYNNEI come from the germline V gene.